This TCR beta chain was identified in a study of blood T cell repertoires in COVID-19. Overall study: The United States, Italy and Spain were the sources of the acute and convalescent COVID-19 samples. PBMCs, B-cell-depleted T cells, or T cells provided the cDNA or gDNA that made up the material.

Germline CDR1 reads SGDLS; CDR2 reads YYNGEE. Trimming at V came to 2 bases and at J to 5 bases, leaving 2 bases not matched to a gene. The length of the CDR3 is 14 residues. Original processing methods: Using reference gene primer amplification, nucleated cell counts were estimated. TCRdb's table, derived via immunoSEQ multiplex PCR, lists solely in-frame clones and lacks some. The DNA gave D and trimming, while V, J and clone size come from that table. Of fewer than 120,000 clones listed, 70% to 90% are singletons. The sequence came from a human donor in a cohort sampled during active COVID-19. Sequencing input: peripheral blood. V is TRBV9 and J is TRBJ1-2; 11 positions match TRBD1. The CDR3 DNA reads as TGTGCCAGCAGCGTGGGACAGGGGGTTTATGGCTACACCTTC. Amino acid sequence: CASSVGQGVYGYTF.